A selection of T cell receptor beta chains follows, all from one sample in a study of shared clonotypes between healthy human individuals. The repertoire was sequenced with immunoSEQ multiplex PCR; TCRdb's copy has only in-frame clones and lacks some. The sample carries millions of clones, roughly 92% recorded once. Material: naive CD4+ T cells sorted from blood. The receptors derive from a man aged 18 to 30 in good health. The conserved cysteine and the conserved F or W are not part of the CDR3 here.

TRBV28 ASIPGTGSPYEQY
TRBV9 ASSADLNSPLH
TRBV15 ATSRDGTWSSGANVLT
TRBV7-8 ASSTSAGGSQETQY
TRBV4-3 ASSLDRGVYKQY
TRBV19 ASSKGGLAGGPGADTQY
TRBV18 ASSPFKSGAAKNIQY
TRBV6-6 ASRKGGGEQPQH
TRBV7-8 ASSLEVGAHTEAF
TRBV5-6 ASSWGTGRRETQY
TRBV7-2 ASRSLLLGGLGETQY
TRBV10-1 ASSESRAGGTGELF
TRBV15 ATSRRGGNQPQH
TRBV25-1 ASSDPGGAGVVEQF
TRBV7-9 ATNSGSTDTQY
TRBV28 ASRTDRENQPQH
TRBV10-3 AISDGQINEQF
TRBV5-6 ASSLIRGGVGIQY
TRBV18 ASSPTRGYEQY
TRBV5-4 ASSEDRIPYYGYT
TRBV6-1 ASSELAGHEQF
TRBV4-2 ASSHDGQNRGEKLF
TRBV25-1 ASSSQNDAGALRETQY
TRBV5-1 ASRRTSGTQSSYNEQF
TRBV6-1 ASSPRTTELF
TRBV5-1 ASSTTGDDSQPQH
TRBV14 ASSQVPSTDTQY
TRBV19 ASSNTRTNTGELF
TRBV4-1 ASSQRPGASNQPQH
TRBV5-4 ASSVWGTGGTYEQY
TRBV18 ASSPPLAANEKLF
TRBV7-8 ASSGTSVVGETQY
TRBV29-1 SVGEGVNTGELF
TRBV7-9 ASSFTGNIQY
TRBV9 ASSAGQHNQPQH
TRBV2 ATILQAPQEAF
TRBV13 ASSESRGLSTDTQY
TRBV10-2 ASRFLAAGTQY
TRBV14 ASSQVQGLVYEQY
TRBV4-1 ASSLVGTASYEQY
TRBV7-2 ASSYTGRRDEQY
TRBV4-1 ASTPSGAAGANVLT
TRBV7-9 ASSWGQGNTEAF
TRBV6-5 ASSRLGQANYGYT
TRBV14 ASSQDSSGGGTDTQY
TRBV6-4 ASSDSGLAGVYNEQF
TRBV18 ASSQTGGYGYT
TRBV10-3 AISEAEELF
TRBV7-9 ASTSDRATYNEQF
TRBV7-3 ASSAGGEQF
TRBV18 ASSPRTGQGAWNEQF
TRBV14 ASSQITRTGTDTQY
TRBV11-1 ASSLDGDRWSYEQY